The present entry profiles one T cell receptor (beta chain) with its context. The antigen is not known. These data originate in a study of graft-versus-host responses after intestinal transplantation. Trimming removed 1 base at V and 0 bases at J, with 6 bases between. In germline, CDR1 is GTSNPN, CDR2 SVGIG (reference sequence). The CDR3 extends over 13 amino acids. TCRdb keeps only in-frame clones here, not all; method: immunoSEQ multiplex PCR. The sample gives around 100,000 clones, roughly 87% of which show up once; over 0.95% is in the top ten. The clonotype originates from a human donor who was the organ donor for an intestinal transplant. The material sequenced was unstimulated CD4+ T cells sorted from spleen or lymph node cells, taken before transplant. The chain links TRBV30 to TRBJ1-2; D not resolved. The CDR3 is CAWSAGSNYGYTF. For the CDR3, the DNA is TGTGCCTGGAGTGCAGGATCTAACTATGGCTACACCTTC.